Below are 10 T cell receptor beta chains sequenced from a single sample in a study of blood T cell repertoires in COVID-19. This table comes from immunoSEQ multiplex PCR, and its TCRdb copy is limited to in-frame clones, with some not included. This table holds about 300,000 clones, around 86% found once. Sample: peripheral blood. The receptors come from an older man with acute or convalescent COVID-19.

CDR3 in amino acids: CASSEALRSFGVWLPGGNTIYF. The DNA of the CDR3 is TGTGCCAGCAGTGAAGCGCTTCGAAGCTTCGGGGTATGGCTCCCGGGGGGAAACACCATATATTTT. This chain joins TRBV6-1 and TRBJ1-3, with D unresolved. The CDR3 spans 22 residues. Germline V gene lookup returns CDR1 MNHNS and CDR2 SASEGT. Trimming pared 0 bases from V and 4 bases from J, leaving 31 bases between.

The chain recombines TRBV19 with TRBJ1-5, with 10 bases that match TRBD1. J was trimmed by 2 bases and V by 6 bases; bases with no gene match: 7. The CDR3 covers 16 residues. Germline V CDR1 and CDR2: LNHDA, SQIVND (reference sequence). CDR3 amino acids: CASSPGQGVGNQPQHF. The CDR3 nucleotides read TGTGCCAGTAGCCCAGGACAGGGGGTTGGCAATCAGCCCCAGCATTTT.

The chain's CDR3 is CASSLDRGEYNEQFF. The CDR3 DNA follows: TGTGCCAGCAGCTTAGACAGGGGGGAGTACAATGAGCAGTTCTTC. The chain uses TRBV7-2 and TRBJ2-1; 8 positions agree with TRBD1. The CDR3 has 15 amino acids. Trimming at V came to 1 base and at J to 4 bases, leaving 3 bases not matched to a gene. Germline V gene data show CDR1 as SGHTA and CDR2 as FQGNSA. The complete variable domain, with remaining parts taken from reference TRBV7-2 and TRBJ2-1, reads GAGVSQSPSNKVTEKGKDVELRCDPISGHTALYWYRQSLGQGLEFLIYFQGNSAPDKSGLPSDRFSAERTGGSVSTLTIQRTQQEDSAVYLCASSLDRGEYNEQFFGPGTRLTVL.

This clone was observed once. This rearrangement joins TRBV5-1 to TRBJ1-6; a possible D gene is TRBD1 (5 bases). From germline, CDR1 is SGHRS and CDR2 YFSETQ. V shed 0 bases and J shed 5 bases, with 12 bases lying between them. The CDR3 covers 16 residues. CDR3: CASSLAPGMNNSPLHF. The CDR3 DNA sequence: TGCGCCAGCAGCTTGGCCCCAGGGATGAATAATTCACCCCTCCACTTT.

This rearrangement joins TRBV18 to TRBJ2-7, with 9 bases identical to TRBD2. Trimming at V came to 3 bases and at J to 3 bases, leaving 3 bases not matched to a gene. The CDR3 consists of 14 residues. Germline assignment: CDR1 KGHSH and CDR2 LQKENI. The CDR3 coding sequence is TGTGCCAGCTCACCGGGACTAGCCGACTACGAGCAGTACTTC. Amino acids: CASSPGLADYEQYF.

This chain uses TRBV19 with TRBJ2-3, with TRBD2 identical over 14 bases. CDR3 length equals 17 residues. Looked up from germline, CDR1 is LNHDA and CDR2 is SQIVND (reference sequence). Trimming cost V 4 bases and J 2 bases; bases outside gene matches: 5. CDR3 in amino acids: CASSKTSGGATTDTQYF. In DNA, the CDR3 is TGTGCCAGTAGTAAGACTAGCGGGGGGGCCACCACAGATACGCAGTATTTT.

This chain links TRBV9 with TRBJ1-1; no clear D gene. The length of the CDR3 is 14 residues. The germline V gene has CDR1 SGDLS and CDR2 YYNGEE. V was cut by 1 base and J by 1 base, with 8 bases left in between. The CDR3 DNA sequence: TGTGCCAGCAGCGTAATCCCAGAGAACACTGAAGCTTTCTTT. Translated, it gives CASSVIPENTEAFF.

The rearrangement links TRBV9 to TRBJ1-3, with 7 positions matching TRBD1. CDR3 length equals 15 residues. Germline-derived CDR1 and CDR2 are SGDLS and YYNGEE. Trimming took 3 bases from V and 0 from J; bases not matched to a gene: 3. In DNA form, the CDR3 reads TGTGCCAGCAGCGCACGGACAGGCTCTGGAAACACCATATATTTT. It codes for CASSARTGSGNTIYF.

The gene calls are TRBV24-1 and TRBJ1-5; a possible D gene is TRBD1 (6 bases). Trimming took 7 bases from V and 3 from J, leaving 12 bases between them. The germline V gene has CDR1 KGHDR and CDR2 SFDVKD. The CDR3 runs to 14 residues. CDR3 bases: TGTGCCACCAGGGGTCCAGGGGTCAATCAGCCCCAGCATTTT. Residues: CATRGPGVNQPQHF.

This chain connects TRBV5-7 to TRBJ2-7; 9 nucleotides agree with TRBD1. TRBV5-7 is labeled an ORF, and its function is uncertain. This CDR3 is built from 14 residues. V shed 4 bases, J shed 3 bases, and the junction held 5 bases outside the gene matches. CDR3 sequence (DNA): TGTGCCAGCAGCGTTACGGGACAGGGCTACGAGCAGTACTTC. It yields the protein CASSVTGQGYEQYF.